A single T cell receptor (beta chain) is shown here with its context. The sample holds other DNA sequences that translate to the same CDR3. The sample originates from a study of T cell responses to AZD1222 COVID-19 vaccine. The CDR3 loop spans 10 amino acids. The V end lost 6 bases, the J end lost 4 bases, and 3 bases lay between the germline ends. Clones were sequenced by immunoSEQ multiplex PCR, and TCRdb holds only the in-frame ones, with some missing. Of some 140,000 clones listed, 89% are singletons. Sequenced material: peripheral blood, taken 28 days after the second AZD1222 dose. The TCR originated in an adult who received the AZD1222 COVID-19 vaccine. The V gene is TRBV12-3 or TRBV12-4, the J gene TRBJ2-5; D uncertain. The CDR3 here is CASRGETQYF. DNA for the CDR3: TGTGCCAGCAGAGGAGAGACCCAGTACTTC.